This T cell receptor beta chain stems from a study of CD4+ T cells in melanoma. Measured with immunoSEQ multiplex PCR; TCRdb has only the in-frame clones, and not every one. Of around 100,000 clones in the sample, about 92% were seen once. The germline CDR1 and CDR2 sequences are SGHRS and YFSETQ. V lost 2 bases and J 8 bases, leaving 13 bases between the germline ends. CDR3 length: 13 residues. The receptor comes from a human donor with melanoma. V and J are TRBV5-1 and TRBJ1-2, with a possible D match to TRBD1 (6 bases). The sample consisted of peripheral blood. In nucleotides, the CDR3 is TGCGCCAGCAGCTTTGGGGGGCTTGAGGGCTACACCTTC. Residues: CASSFGGLEGYTF.